These 6 T cell receptor beta chains were sequenced from one sample in a study of T-cell memory formation after mild COVID-19 (dated by TCRdb to the early 2020s). The library was prepared using 5' RACE. The run used an Illumina NovaSeq 6000. The public reads were reprocessed in TCRdb via fastp at Q25 and MiXCR, keeping in-frame beta chains. For every CDR3 protein sequence, its rows merge into one entry that carries the most common genes and DNA. The sample profile shows approximately 99,000 distinct CDR3 sequences; roughly a sixth of them were found once. The ten largest clones represent roughly 5.5% of the sample. What was sequenced was PBMCs or a T cell subset sorted from them (not recorded which). The receptors come from a man between 18 and 29 years old who had mild COVID-19 (a few samples of this study predate the infection). The sample titles of this study are shuffled in the database, so cell type and time point are left out; the donor was told from shared clones.

This clonotype turned up a few times. The rearrangement links TRBV6-5 to TRBJ1-2; TRBD1 matches 7 bases. The CDR3 runs to 15 residues. J gave up 4 bases and V 6 bases, and 11 bases lay outside the gene matches. The germline V gene encodes CDR1 MNHEY and CDR2 SVGAGI. The CDR3 DNA is TGTGCCAGCAGCCGAAGACAGGGTGGAGGCTATGGCTACACCTTC. It yields the protein CASSRRQGGGYGYTF.

The chain is built from TRBV6-5 and TRBJ1-2, with unresolved D. The CDR3 is made up of 14 amino acids. V lost 6 bases and J 0 bases, leaving 11 bases between the germline ends. CDR1 and CDR2 from the germline V gene are MNHEY and SVGAGI. The DNA for the CDR3 is TGTGCCAGCAGACTTCAGGCTTCTAACTATGGCTACACCTTC. Its protein is CASRLQASNYGYTF.

The CDR3 here is CASSPRRDTYEQYV. CDR3 nucleotides: TGTGCCAGCTCACCACGCAGGGATACCTACGAGCAGTACGTC. The chain carries TRBV18 and TRBJ2-7; D perhaps matches TRBD1 (5 bases). This CDR3 contains 14 residues. CDR1 and CDR2 (germline): KGHSH, LQKENI. The ends were cut back, 1 base at V and 2 bases at J, with 9 bases in the middle.

V usage is TRBV20-1 and J usage is TRBJ1-1; D is possibly TRBD1 (5 bases). V lost 8 bases to trimming and J lost 3 bases, with 10 bases between them. This CDR3 is 11 amino acids long. The germline V gene encodes CDR1 DFQATT and CDR2 SNEGSKA (reference sequence). The CDR3 region is CSTLGDTEAFF. CDR3 coding DNA: TGCAGTACTTTAGGGGACACTGAAGCTTTCTTT.

This chain connects TRBV5-1 to TRBJ2-3; no clear D. Per the germline V gene, CDR1 is SGHRS and CDR2 is YFSETQ. The CDR3 consists of 14 residues. Trimming removed 0 bases at V and 5 bases at J, with 10 bases between. The CDR3 loop reads CASSLAGSGDTQYF. CDR3 bases: TGCGCCAGCAGCTTGGCAGGATCGGGAGATACGCAGTATTTT.

The rearrangement uses TRBV6-5 and TRBJ2-5, with D unresolved. This CDR3 contains 13 residues. Trimming removed 0 bases at V and 5 bases at J, with 7 bases between. From germline, CDR1 is MNHEY and CDR2 SVGAGI. In nucleotides, the CDR3 is TGTGCCAGCAGTTACTCGAGAGTTGAGACCCAGTACTTC. This codes for CASSYSRVETQYF.